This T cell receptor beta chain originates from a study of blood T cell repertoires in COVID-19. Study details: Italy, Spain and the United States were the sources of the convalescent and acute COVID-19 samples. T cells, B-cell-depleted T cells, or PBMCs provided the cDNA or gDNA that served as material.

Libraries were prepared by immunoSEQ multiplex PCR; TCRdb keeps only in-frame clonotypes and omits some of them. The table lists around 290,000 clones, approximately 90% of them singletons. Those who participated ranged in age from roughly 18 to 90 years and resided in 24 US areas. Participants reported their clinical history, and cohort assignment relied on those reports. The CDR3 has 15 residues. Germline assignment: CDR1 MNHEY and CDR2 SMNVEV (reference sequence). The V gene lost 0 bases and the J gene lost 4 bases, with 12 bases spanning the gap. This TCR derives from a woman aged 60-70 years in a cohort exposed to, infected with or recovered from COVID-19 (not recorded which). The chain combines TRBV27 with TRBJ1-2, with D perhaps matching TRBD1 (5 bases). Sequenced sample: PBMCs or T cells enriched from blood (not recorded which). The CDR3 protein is CASSLSPTVGYGYTF. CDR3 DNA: TGTGCCAGCAGTTTATCCCCGACAGTAGGCTATGGCTACACCTTC.